This is a list of T cell receptor beta chains from one sample in a study of T cells in localized non-small cell lung cancer. The repertoire was sequenced with immunoSEQ multiplex PCR; TCRdb's copy has only in-frame clones and lacks some. This sample carries 60,000 to 75,000 clones, 84% of them seen once, and the ten largest clones take roughly 13%. Material: peripheral blood, obtained before any cancer treatment. These receptors were collected from an older female donor with stage I lung adenocarcinoma. Both conserved end residues are part of each CDR3. The order of the fields is clone size, D gene, V gene, J gene, CDR3 DNA, CDR3 protein. D genes are given only for firm matches. Clone size is given for some rows only: seen once, a few or many times, or a class if the clone is expanded.

abundance: .; d_gene: TRBD2; v_gene: TRBV5-1; j_gene: TRBJ2-2; CDR3nt: TGCGCCAGCAGCTTGGTTGAAGGGCTAGCGGGGGCCGGGGAGCTGTTTTTT; CDR3aa: CASSLVEGLAGAGELFF
abundance: .; d_gene: .; v_gene: TRBV9; j_gene: TRBJ1-1; CDR3nt: TGTGCCAGCAGCACGGGAGGGCTTTCTAACACTGAAGCTTTCTTT; CDR3aa: CASSTGGLSNTEAFF
abundance: .; d_gene: .; v_gene: TRBV7-9; j_gene: TRBJ2-1; CDR3nt: TGTGCCAGCAGCTTTCAAGCATACAATGAGCAGTTCTTC; CDR3aa: CASSFQAYNEQFF
abundance: once; d_gene: .; v_gene: TRBV5-8; j_gene: TRBJ1-1; CDR3nt: TGTGCCAGCAGCTCCCGGGACAAAGGAGAAACTGAAGCTTTCTTT; CDR3aa: CASSSRDKGETEAFF
abundance: .; d_gene: TRBD1; v_gene: TRBV6-1; j_gene: TRBJ1-5; CDR3nt: TGTGCCAGCAGTGAACAGGGGGTGCATCAGCCCCAGCATTTT; CDR3aa: CASSEQGVHQPQHF
abundance: .; d_gene: .; v_gene: TRBV19; j_gene: TRBJ1-2; CDR3nt: TGTGCCAGTAGTCTACAGGGATTTTTTTATGGCTACACCTTC; CDR3aa: CASSLQGFFYGYTF
abundance: .; d_gene: .; v_gene: TRBV7-2; j_gene: TRBJ1-3; CDR3nt: TGTGCCAGCAGTCCCGGGCAGGGCAGAGGTAACACCATATATTTT; CDR3aa: CASSPGQGRGNTIYF
abundance: few; d_gene: .; v_gene: TRBV21-1; j_gene: TRBJ1-2; CDR3nt: TGTGCCAGCAGCAAACCCCACCCCACAGGGGGCTTAGGCTACACCTTC; CDR3aa: CASSKPHPTGGLGYTF
abundance: .; d_gene: .; v_gene: TRBV7-2; j_gene: TRBJ2-1; CDR3nt: TGTGCCAGCAGCTTATTTAATAGTCTGGGCAATGAGCAGTTCTTC; CDR3aa: CASSLFNSLGNEQFF
abundance: .; d_gene: TRBD2; v_gene: TRBV4-1; j_gene: TRBJ2-1; CDR3nt: TGCGCCAGCAGCCGAGTTAGCGGGAGCAGCAATGAGCAGTTCTTC; CDR3aa: CASSRVSGSSNEQFF
abundance: .; d_gene: .; v_gene: TRBV5-4; j_gene: TRBJ2-1; CDR3nt: TGTGCCAGCGTTTCGGCGGCAGGGACGACCTACAATGAGCAGTTCTTC; CDR3aa: CASVSAAGTTYNEQFF
abundance: .; d_gene: .; v_gene: TRBV7-3; j_gene: TRBJ2-1; CDR3nt: TGTGCCAGCAGCTCTATTACTGGTGAGCAGTTCTTC; CDR3aa: CASSSITGEQFF
abundance: .; d_gene: .; v_gene: TRBV7-9; j_gene: TRBJ1-4; CDR3nt: TGTGCCAGCAGCTTAGCTTTTGAAAAACTGTTTTTT; CDR3aa: CASSLAFEKLFF
abundance: .; d_gene: TRBD1; v_gene: TRBV2; j_gene: TRBJ1-3; CDR3nt: TGTGCCAGCAGTACCTCTGGGACAGCAGGAAACACCATATATTTT; CDR3aa: CASSTSGTAGNTIYF
abundance: .; d_gene: TRBD1; v_gene: TRBV7-2; j_gene: TRBJ1-4; CDR3nt: TGTGCCAGCAGCGAAGGGGACAGTCGAGTTGAAAAACTGTTTTTT; CDR3aa: CASSEGDSRVEKLFF
abundance: .; d_gene: .; v_gene: TRBV29-1; j_gene: TRBJ2-7; CDR3nt: TGCAGCGCCCGCCGGGACAGGGGTTCTGGGACTAGCGGCAACGAGCAGTACTTC; CDR3aa: CSARRDRGSGTSGNEQYF
abundance: few; d_gene: TRBD2; v_gene: TRBV5-1; j_gene: TRBJ2-3; CDR3nt: TGCGCCAGCAGCTTGGCCGGGCGGGAGGGCCCAGATACGCAGTATTTT; CDR3aa: CASSLAGREGPDTQYF
abundance: .; d_gene: .; v_gene: TRBV13; j_gene: TRBJ2-3; CDR3nt: TGTGCCAGCAGCCCATTATTTACTAGAGGTGAGGCAGATACGCAGTATTTT; CDR3aa: CASSPLFTRGEADTQYF
abundance: .; d_gene: TRBD1; v_gene: TRBV6-5; j_gene: TRBJ1-5; CDR3nt: TGTGCCAGCAGTTACACGACAGGGTATCAGCCCCAGCATTTT; CDR3aa: CASSYTTGYQPQHF
abundance: .; d_gene: .; v_gene: TRBV7-9; j_gene: TRBJ2-3; CDR3nt: TGTGCCAGCAGCCCGAACACAGATACGCAGTATTTT; CDR3aa: CASSPNTDTQYF
abundance: .; d_gene: TRBD1; v_gene: TRBV2; j_gene: TRBJ1-2; CDR3nt: TGTGCCCGACCCAGCGACAGGGGGAACTATGGCTACACCTTC; CDR3aa: CARPSDRGNYGYTF
abundance: .; d_gene: TRBD1; v_gene: TRBV6-5; j_gene: TRBJ1-3; CDR3nt: TGTGCCAGCAGTTACTCTTCAGGGGGCGCTGGAAACACCATATATTTT; CDR3aa: CASSYSSGGAGNTIYF
abundance: .; d_gene: TRBD1; v_gene: TRBV28; j_gene: TRBJ1-2; CDR3nt: TGTGCCAGCAGGCCCACGGGACAGAACTATGGCTACACCTTC; CDR3aa: CASRPTGQNYGYTF
abundance: .; d_gene: .; v_gene: TRBV11-1; j_gene: TRBJ2-7; CDR3nt: TGTGCCAGCAGCTCTTATGGCCGGGCAACGGACGAGCAGTACTTC; CDR3aa: CASSSYGRATDEQYF
abundance: .; d_gene: .; v_gene: TRBV11-2; j_gene: TRBJ1-5; CDR3nt: TGTGCCAGCAGCCCAGCGTGGGGCGGGGCGGGCCAGCCCCAGCATTTT; CDR3aa: CASSPAWGGAGQPQHF
abundance: .; d_gene: .; v_gene: TRBV5-5; j_gene: TRBJ1-5; CDR3nt: TGTGCCAGCAGCTTGTTGGGGGGTGGCAATCAGCCCCAGCATTTT; CDR3aa: CASSLLGGGNQPQHF
abundance: few; d_gene: .; v_gene: TRBV7-3; j_gene: TRBJ1-1; CDR3nt: TGTGCCAGCGGGTTAGGACAGAACACTGAAGCTTTCTTT; CDR3aa: CASGLGQNTEAFF
abundance: .; d_gene: .; v_gene: TRBV7-9; j_gene: TRBJ1-4; CDR3nt: TGTGCCAGCAGCTTATCGGGATTTAATGAAAAACTGTTTTTT; CDR3aa: CASSLSGFNEKLFF
abundance: .; d_gene: .; v_gene: TRBV12-5; j_gene: TRBJ1-1; CDR3nt: TGTGCTAGTGTTGGAAGGGAAGAAAACACTGAAGCTTTCTTT; CDR3aa: CASVGREENTEAFF
abundance: .; d_gene: TRBD2; v_gene: TRBV18; j_gene: TRBJ2-1; CDR3nt: TGTGCCAGCTCACCACTACTAGCGGGGGGCGATGAGCAGTTCTTC; CDR3aa: CASSPLLAGGDEQFF
abundance: .; d_gene: TRBD1; v_gene: TRBV5-8; j_gene: TRBJ1-2; CDR3nt: TGTGCCAGCAGCTTGACAACAGGGGGTGGCTATGGCTACACCTTC; CDR3aa: CASSLTTGGGYGYTF
abundance: .; d_gene: .; v_gene: TRBV27; j_gene: TRBJ2-4; CDR3nt: TGTGCCAGCAGCCGAGCCGGGACAATGCTGGACATTCAGTACTTC; CDR3aa: CASSRAGTMLDIQYF
abundance: .; d_gene: .; v_gene: TRBV6-1; j_gene: TRBJ1-4; CDR3nt: TGTGCCAGCAGTGAAACAGGGAGGGAAAAACTGTTTTTT; CDR3aa: CASSETGREKLFF
abundance: .; d_gene: .; v_gene: TRBV5-1; j_gene: TRBJ1-1; CDR3nt: TGCGCCAGCGGGTGGGCCCCGGAACGGACTGAAGCTTTCTTT; CDR3aa: CASGWAPERTEAFF
abundance: .; d_gene: .; v_gene: TRBV19; j_gene: TRBJ2-7; CDR3nt: TGTGCCAGCAGCTTGGACGGGGAGCTTAGGATCTACGAGCAGTACTTC; CDR3aa: CASSLDGELRIYEQYF
abundance: .; d_gene: .; v_gene: TRBV10-3; j_gene: TRBJ1-2; CDR3nt: TGTGCCATCAGTGACGGACCTAACTATGGCTACACCTTC; CDR3aa: CAISDGPNYGYTF
abundance: once; d_gene: TRBD1; v_gene: TRBV19; j_gene: TRBJ1-6; CDR3nt: TGTGCCAGTAGCGTTAGACAGGGGGGTAATTCACCCCTCCACTTT; CDR3aa: CASSVRQGGNSPLHF
abundance: .; d_gene: .; v_gene: TRBV27; j_gene: TRBJ2-1; CDR3nt: TGTGCCAGCAGTTTATCCGCTGAAAAGCAGTTCTTC; CDR3aa: CASSLSAEKQFF
abundance: .; d_gene: .; v_gene: TRBV5-4; j_gene: TRBJ1-2; CDR3nt: TGTGCCAGCAGCTTGGCCGGGCAGACTAACTATGGCTACACCTTC; CDR3aa: CASSLAGQTNYGYTF
abundance: few; d_gene: .; v_gene: TRBV5-1; j_gene: TRBJ1-2; CDR3nt: TGCGCCAGCAGCTTGGGGGGCAGAGCTAACTATGGCTACACCTTC; CDR3aa: CASSLGGRANYGYTF
abundance: .; d_gene: .; v_gene: TRBV5-1; j_gene: TRBJ2-5; CDR3nt: TGCGCCAGCAGCACCCTGGACAGACAAGAGACCCAGTACTTC; CDR3aa: CASSTLDRQETQYF
abundance: few; d_gene: .; v_gene: TRBV19; j_gene: TRBJ2-6; CDR3nt: TGTGCCACCGACTCAGCCGGGTCTGGGGCCAACGTCCTGACTTTC; CDR3aa: CATDSAGSGANVLTF
abundance: .; d_gene: .; v_gene: TRBV4-1; j_gene: TRBJ1-1; CDR3nt: TGCGCCAGCGTGGGCCTTTCTGGGGCTTTCTTT; CDR3aa: CASVGLSGAFF
abundance: .; d_gene: .; v_gene: TRBV27; j_gene: TRBJ2-7; CDR3nt: TGTGCCAGCAGTTTATACTCAGATTCAGCCTACGAGCAGTACTTC; CDR3aa: CASSLYSDSAYEQYF
abundance: .; d_gene: TRBD1; v_gene: TRBV19; j_gene: TRBJ1-5; CDR3nt: TGTGCCAGTAGTATAGTGGGGACAGCTAGAGTAGATAGCAATCAGCCCCAGCATTTT; CDR3aa: CASSIVGTARVDSNQPQHF
abundance: once; d_gene: TRBD2; v_gene: TRBV2; j_gene: TRBJ2-3; CDR3nt: TGTGCCAGCAGGCCCAGCGGGGGGACCACAGATACGCAGTATTTT; CDR3aa: CASRPSGGTTDTQYF
abundance: .; d_gene: TRBD1; v_gene: TRBV6-5; j_gene: TRBJ2-7; CDR3nt: TGTGCCAGCAGTCCCCTAGACAGGGGCCTCGCCGAGCAGTACTTC; CDR3aa: CASSPLDRGLAEQYF
abundance: .; d_gene: TRBD2; v_gene: TRBV27; j_gene: TRBJ2-1; CDR3nt: TGTGCCAGCACTCTAGCGGGCTACTACAATGAGCAGTTCTTC; CDR3aa: CASTLAGYYNEQFF
abundance: .; d_gene: TRBD1; v_gene: TRBV6-5; j_gene: TRBJ1-3; CDR3nt: TGTGCCAGCAAAACAGGGGTCTCTGGAAACACCATATATTTT; CDR3aa: CASKTGVSGNTIYF
abundance: .; d_gene: .; v_gene: TRBV7-9; j_gene: TRBJ1-1; CDR3nt: TGTGCCAGCACCCGGGCCACAGGGTTGAACACTGAAGCTTTCTTT; CDR3aa: CASTRATGLNTEAFF
abundance: few; d_gene: TRBD1; v_gene: TRBV4-2; j_gene: TRBJ2-4; CDR3nt: TGTGCCAGCAGCCAGGACAGGGTTACCAAAAACATTCAGTACTTC; CDR3aa: CASSQDRVTKNIQYF
abundance: .; d_gene: TRBD1; v_gene: TRBV27; j_gene: TRBJ2-2; CDR3nt: TGTGCCAGCAGACTGGACAGGGGGACCGGGGAGCTGTTTTTT; CDR3aa: CASRLDRGTGELFF
abundance: .; d_gene: TRBD2; v_gene: TRBV6-6; j_gene: TRBJ2-1; CDR3nt: TGTGCCAGCAACATAGCGGGAGAGATCTACAATGAGCAGTTCTTC; CDR3aa: CASNIAGEIYNEQFF
abundance: .; d_gene: .; v_gene: TRBV21-1; j_gene: TRBJ2-3; CDR3nt: TGTGCCAGCAGCAATAGACGGGGCACAGATACGCAGTATTTT; CDR3aa: CASSNRRGTDTQYF
abundance: .; d_gene: TRBD2; v_gene: TRBV6-1; j_gene: TRBJ2-2; CDR3nt: TGTGCCAGTGTAGCGGGACACGCGAACACCGGGGAGCTGTTTTTT; CDR3aa: CASVAGHANTGELFF
abundance: .; d_gene: .; v_gene: TRBV5-5; j_gene: TRBJ1-3; CDR3nt: TGTGCCAGCAGCACGACAGGCTCTGGAAACACCATATATTTT; CDR3aa: CASSTTGSGNTIYF
abundance: .; d_gene: .; v_gene: TRBV2; j_gene: TRBJ2-1; CDR3nt: TGTGCCAGCGCTGTCCACAGGGCTAATGAGCAGTTCTTC; CDR3aa: CASAVHRANEQFF
abundance: .; d_gene: TRBD1; v_gene: TRBV5-4; j_gene: TRBJ2-7; CDR3nt: TGTGCCAGCAGCCCCCCGAACAGGGGCCACGAGCAGTACTTC; CDR3aa: CASSPPNRGHEQYF
abundance: .; d_gene: .; v_gene: TRBV7-9; j_gene: TRBJ2-7; CDR3nt: TGTGCCAGCAGCCCGACCAATATTATCGACGAGCAGTACTTC; CDR3aa: CASSPTNIIDEQYF